What follows describes a single T cell receptor (beta chain). At one end the junction does not follow the germline gene, possibly because of a read error. From germline, CDR1 is SGHTA and CDR2 FQGTGA. The CDR3 is made up of 15 amino acids. The PCR made use of 60 Vbeta and 13 Jbeta primers. Sequencing was performed with immunoSEQ multiplex PCR; in TCRdb, only in-frame clones are kept and a portion is missing. The sample records tens of thousands of clones, less than 80% being singletons. This sample was taken from a study of cytomegalovirus exposure and HLA in healthy donors. Sample: PBMCs. This sequence joins TRBV7-3 and TRBJ2-2; TRBD2 might be the D (5 bases). The receptor was isolated from a boy between 5 and 17 years old in good health and CMV-seropositive. In DNA, the CDR3 is TGTGCCAGCAGCTTAGGGCGACCGAACACCGGGGAACTGTTTTTT. Its protein product is CASSLGRPNTGELFF.